The 31 T cell receptor beta chains presented below share a single source sample, sequenced in a study of regulatory T cells in long-lasting Graves disease. The time point here: newly diagnosed GD, antithyroid drugs for less than 3 months. Construction of the TCR library relied on RNA isolated from PBMCs. iRepertoire HTBI primers and Arm-PCR of CDR3 regions built TCR beta libraries. Via MiXCR, TCRdb re-called the multiplex PCR reads, giving one row per CDR3 protein. The sample has roughly 420,000 distinct CDR3 sequences, about 15% seen once. These data also featured in a second study, about T cells in Graves' hyperthyroidism and ophthalmopathy.

Sequencing used peripheral blood mononuclear cells (PBMCs), obtained at new diagnosis, from a patient treated with antithyroid drugs. Receptors originate from a woman aged 45-59 years with Graves disease.

This chain connects TRBV19 to TRBJ2-2; 8 positions agree with TRBD2. Germline lookup yields CDR1 LNHDA and CDR2 SQIVND (reference sequence). V lost 8 bases to trimming and J lost 6 bases; unmatched junction nucleotides: 8. The CDR3 has 14 residues. This chain's CDR3 is CASGLAGVSGELFF. The DNA of the CDR3 is TGTGCCAGTGGGCTAGCGGGTGTGTCCGGGGAGCTGTTTTTT.

This clonotype occurred many times. V usage is TRBV24-1 and J usage is TRBJ2-1; a weak D match, TRBD2 (6 bases). This CDR3 region has 17 residues. The ends were cut back, 5 bases at V and 0 bases at J, with 16 bases in the middle. Germline loops: CDR1 KGHDR, CDR2 SFDVKD. This CDR3 is CATSGRAGATSYNEQFF. The CDR3, as DNA: TGTGCCACCAGTGGCAGAGCGGGTGCGACCTCCTACAATGAGCAGTTCTTC.

This clonotype was observed a single time. A junction end diverges from the germline sequence, so it may reflect a read error. The chain joins TRBV9 to TRBJ2-5; 11 nucleotides align to TRBD1. The CDR3 has 16 amino acids. The germline V gene has CDR1 SGDLS and CDR2 YYNGEE. CDR3 region: CANSVTDRGQVETQYF. Written as DNA, the CDR3 is TGTGCCAACAGCGTGACGGACAGGGGGCAGGTTGAGACCCAGTACTTC. Variable domain in full (rest from reference TRBV9 and TRBJ2-5): DSGVTQTPKHLITATGQRVTLRCSPRSGDLSVYWYQQSLDQGLQFLIQYYNGEERAKGNILERFSAQQFPDLHSELNLSSLELGDSALYFCANSVTDRGQVETQYFGPGTRLLVL.

This clonotype was detected many times. The V gene is TRBV30, the J gene TRBJ2-1; 8 nucleotides align to TRBD2. J was trimmed by 3 bases and V by 4 bases; bases with no gene match: 8. Germline V lookup: CDR1 GTSNPN, CDR2 SVGIG (reference sequence). This CDR3 is 15 amino acids long. CDR3 bases: TGTGCCTGGACCAGCCCGGCGGGAGGCTACAATGAGCAGTTCTTC. Residues: CAWTSPAGGYNEQFF.

This clonotype showed up many times. The chain joins TRBV10-1 to TRBJ2-2; unclear D gene. Germline V gene lookup returns CDR1 WNHNN and CDR2 SYGVQD (reference sequence). The CDR3 length is 14 residues. V was shortened by 3 bases and J by 5 bases, with 10 bases between the two germline ends. The chain's CDR3 is CASSEGSYTGELFF. DNA for the CDR3: TGCGCCAGCAGTGAAGGTTCCTATACCGGGGAGCTGTTTTTT.

This clonotype was counted between two and nine times. The chain carries TRBV9 and TRBJ2-7; the D gene is possibly TRBD1 (5 bases). Per germline, CDR1 SGDLS and CDR2 YYNGEE. The V end lost 0 bases, the J end lost 2 bases, and 12 bases lay between the germline ends. There are 15 residues in the CDR3. The CDR3, as DNA: TGTGCCAGCAGCGTAGGACTGGACAACCCCTACGAGCAGTACTTC. It yields the protein CASSVGLDNPYEQYF.

This clonotype was detected ten times or more. J is TRBJ1-1 and V is TRBV28; TRBD1 aligns across 8 bases. The germline V gene encodes CDR1 MDHEN and CDR2 SYDVKM. This CDR3 spans 16 amino acids. The V and J ends lost 2 bases and 0 bases, in that order; junction bases with no gene match: 5. CDR3 DNA sequence: TGTGCCAGCAGTTTACCGACAGGGGTCCTGAACACTGAAGCTTTCTTT. It yields the protein CASSLPTGVLNTEAFF.

This clonotype was seen repeatedly, ten times or more. This rearrangement joins TRBV10-3 to TRBJ2-1; perhaps TRBD2 as D (5 bases). The germline CDR1 and CDR2 sequences are ENHRY and SYGVKD. V lost 6 bases to trimming and J lost 0 bases, with 9 bases between them. The length of the CDR3 is 14 residues. The DNA for the CDR3 is TGTGCCATCAGCCAAGCGGCCTCCTACAATGAGCAGTTCTTC. Translation gives CAISQAASYNEQFF.

This clonotype was seen ten or more times. The chain has TRBV12-3 or TRBV12-4 and TRBJ2-3; 7 nucleotides agree with TRBD2. V lost 0 bases, J lost 4 bases, and 13 bases stayed unmatched. The CDR3 runs to 18 residues. In nucleotides, the CDR3 is TGTGCCAGCAGTTTAGCAGGTTTTGTTGCGGGAGTTCCAGATACGCAGTATTTT. The encoded protein is CASSLAGFVAGVPDTQYF.

This clonotype turned up a few times. The CDR3 does not end in the conserved phenylalanine or tryptophan, so this is likely a read error. This rearrangement joins TRBV20-1 to TRBJ2-7, with a weak D call TRBD1 (6 bases). The V end was cut by 6 bases, the J end by 1 base, with 10 bases between. The CDR3 contains 12 residues. Germline V lookup: CDR1 DFQATT, CDR2 SNEGSKA (reference sequence). CDR3 coding DNA: TGCAGTGCCGAGACAGGATCCTACGAGCAGTACTCC. It is translated as CSAETGSYEQYS.

There are a few counts of this clonotype. The chain is built from TRBV19 and TRBJ2-3, with D perhaps matching TRBD2 (6 bases). Germline assignment: CDR1 LNHDA and CDR2 SQIVND (reference sequence). V was trimmed by 2 bases and J by 8 bases, leaving 8 bases between them. This CDR3 region has 12 residues. The CDR3 sequence: CASSIMEGTQYF. The CDR3 nucleotides read TGTGCCAGTAGTATAATGGAGGGTACGCAGTATTTT.

This chain links TRBV10-3 with TRBJ1-2; D gene ambiguous. The CDR3 spans 15 residues. The germline CDR1 and CDR2 sequences are ENHRY and SYGVKD. With 0 bases removed from V and 4 bases from J, the gap between germline ends came to 12 bases. CDR3 protein: CAISESAGGPYGYTF. DNA for the CDR3: TGTGCCATCAGTGAGTCAGCTGGAGGCCCCTATGGCTACACCTTC.

This clonotype has ten or more counts. The chain couples TRBV12-3 or TRBV12-4 to TRBJ2-1; TRBD2 might be the D (6 bases). Trimming pared 5 bases from V and 5 bases from J, leaving 25 bases between. CDR3 length: 18 amino acids. In DNA, the CDR3 is TGTGCCAGCAGTACTGCGTGGGTCCGACTAGGGCCAAACAATGAGCAGTTCTTC. Protein sequence: CASSTAWVRLGPNNEQFF.

This clonotype was counted at least ten times. At one boundary the junction diverges from the germline segment, which might be a read error. CDR3 nucleotides: TGTGCCAGCAGTCCTACGACAGGGTCCTACAATTCACCCCTCCACTTT. Translation gives CASSPTTGSYNSPLHF. The chain couples TRBV27 to TRBJ1-6, with 7 positions matching TRBD1. The CDR3 has 16 amino acids. Germline V gene data show CDR1 as MNHEY and CDR2 as SMNVEV (reference sequence).

This clonotype was found many times. The genes are TRBV29-1 and TRBJ1-4; TRBD1 aligns across 9 bases. V was clipped by 5 bases and J by 6 bases; unmatched bases: 7. Germline assignment: CDR1 SQVTM and CDR2 ANQGSEA. The length of the CDR3 is 14 residues. CDR3 coding DNA: TGCAGCGTTCCCGGACAGGGGATGGATGAAAAACTGTTTTTT. This encodes CSVPGQGMDEKLFF.

In its sample, this clonotype was seen many times. The chain carries TRBV19 and TRBJ1-1; no reliable D call. V was shortened by 9 bases and J by 4 bases, with 15 bases between the two germline ends. The CDR3 has 13 amino acids. The V gene's germline CDR1 is LNHDA and CDR2 SQIVND (reference sequence). This chain's CDR3 is CASSLRGVTEAFF. In DNA form, the CDR3 reads TGTGCCAGCAGTTTGCGGGGTGTCACTGAAGCTTTCTTT. The whole variable domain, filled in from reference TRBV19 and TRBJ1-1, reads DGGITQSPKYLFRKEGQNVTLSCEQNLNHDAMYWYRQDPGQGLRLIYYSQIVNDFQKGDIAEGYSVSREKKESFPLTVTSAQKNPTAFYLCASSLRGVTEAFFGQGTRLTVV.

This chain links TRBV10-3 with TRBJ2-2; 12 bases match TRBD2. Germline V lookup: CDR1 ENHRY, CDR2 SYGVKD. V gave up 10 bases and J gave up 3 bases; unmatched junction bases: 9. The CDR3 spans 16 residues. The CDR3 coding sequence is TGTGCCAGGCGACTAGCGGGAGAAGAATACACCGGGGAGCTGTTTTTT. It specifies CARRLAGEEYTGELFF.

The chain couples TRBV27 to TRBJ2-2, with 9 bases identical to TRBD1. The trim removed 6 bases at V and 6 bases at J, leaving 5 bases unmatched. The germline CDR1 and CDR2 sequences are MNHEY and SMNVEV (reference sequence). This CDR3 comprises 14 residues. The DNA for the CDR3 is TGTGCCAGCAGCCGGGACAGGGTCCCCGGGGAGCTGTTTTTT. Translating gives CASSRDRVPGELFF.

In this sample, this clonotype turned up many times. This chain joins TRBV12-3 or TRBV12-4 and TRBJ1-2; 7 nucleotides agree with TRBD1. After removal of 4 bases from V and 1 base from J, the junction contained 6 bases not matched to a gene. The length of the CDR3 is 15 residues. CDR3 region: CASSYGQGVNYGYTF. CDR3 nucleotides: TGTGCCAGCAGTTACGGGCAGGGGGTTAACTATGGCTACACCTTC.

This clonotype has ten or more counts. This sequence joins TRBV6-1 and TRBJ2-2; 7 bases match TRBD1. CDR3 length equals 15 residues. Germline lookup yields CDR1 MNHNS and CDR2 SASEGT. After removal of 6 bases from V and 6 bases from J, the junction contained 10 bases not matched to a gene. CDR3 protein: CASRRPGTEAGELFF. As DNA, the CDR3 is TGTGCCAGCAGAAGACCCGGGACAGAGGCCGGGGAGCTGTTTTTT.

This clonotype was counted many times. The V and J genes are TRBV2 and TRBJ1-2, with D unclear. Trimming removed 0 bases from V and 4 bases from J, with 9 bases in between. CDR1 is SNHLY and CDR2 is FYNNEI in the germline V gene. CDR3 size: 14 residues. This CDR3 is CASSEAGVVYGYTF. Here the CDR3 DNA reads TGTGCCAGCAGTGAAGCGGGAGTGGTCTATGGCTACACCTTC.

The chain recombines TRBV12-3 or TRBV12-4 with TRBJ2-2, with D tentatively TRBD2 (5 bases). The CDR3 is 15 amino acids. Trimming took off 5 bases at V and 5 bases at J, with 15 bases between the two ends. CDR3 protein: CASSPQRTPTGELFF. The CDR3, as DNA: TGTGCCAGCAGTCCCCAGCGGACTCCTACCGGGGAGCTGTTTTTT.

Ten or more counts support this clonotype. This sequence joins TRBV29-1 and TRBJ2-5, with D possibly TRBD2 on 6 matching bases. This CDR3 has 14 amino acids. The V end lost 4 bases, the J end lost 4 bases, and 16 bases lay between the germline ends. CDR1 and CDR2 (germline): SQVTM, ANQGSEA. In DNA form, the CDR3 reads TGCAGCGTTGTGTTGGGGGTGGGGGGAGAGACCCAGTACTTC. This translates into CSVVLGVGGETQYF. The entire variable domain, with the rest obtained from reference TRBV29-1 and TRBJ2-5, is as follows: SAVISQKPSRDICQRGTSLTIQCQVDSQVTMMFWYRQQPGQSLTLIATANQGSEATYESGFVIDKFPISRPNLTFSTLTVSNMSPEDSSIYLCSVVLGVGGETQYFGPGTRLLVL.

In this sample, this clonotype turned up many times. The chain has TRBV7-8 and TRBJ2-3, with 9 bases matching TRBD1. CDR1 is SGHVS, CDR2 FQNEAQ, per germline. This CDR3 spans 15 amino acids. Germline trimming cut 5 bases from V and 3 bases from J; bases unmatched to any gene: 6. The CDR3 loop reads CASSPGQGLTDTQYF. As DNA, the CDR3 is TGTGCCAGCAGCCCGGGACAGGGTCTAACAGATACGCAGTATTTT.

This clonotype was seen at least ten times. V and J are TRBV12-3 or TRBV12-4 and TRBJ1-5, with D perhaps matching TRBD1 (5 bases). The CDR3 length is 14 residues. V lost 7 bases to trimming and J lost 2 bases, with 12 bases between them. CDR3 coding DNA: TGTGCCAGCACCTTAGGGGTACGCAATCAGCCCCAGCATTTT. It translates to CASTLGVRNQPQHF.

At least ten counts were recorded for this clonotype. The CDR3, as DNA: TGTGCCAGCAGTTTAGGGGGGACAGGCTATGGCTACACCTTC. It yields the protein CASSLGGTGYGYTF. The V and J genes are TRBV12-3 or TRBV12-4 and TRBJ1-2, with 8 bases that match TRBD1. Trimming took 1 base from V and 4 from J; bases not matched to a gene: 2. CDR3 length: 14 residues.

This clonotype was counted ten times or more. The J gene is TRBJ2-7, the V gene TRBV7-8; 7 bases are a match to TRBD1. The trim removed 5 bases at V and 0 bases at J, leaving 4 bases unmatched. Per germline, CDR1 SGHVS and CDR2 FQNEAQ. CDR3 length: 14 amino acids. The CDR3 protein is CASSQTGNSYEQYF. The CDR3 DNA reads as TGTGCCAGCAGCCAGACAGGGAACTCCTACGAGCAGTACTTC.

The chain couples TRBV11-2 to TRBJ2-3; tentatively, D is TRBD2 (7 bases). The CDR3 runs to 22 residues. V dropped 5 bases and J dropped 4 bases, with 37 bases sitting between them. The germline V gene encodes CDR1 SGHAT and CDR2 FQNNGV. For the CDR3, the DNA is TGTGCCAGCAGCAACCCCCTGGAGGGGGGAGGGCCCTCACCTCGGGGATCAGATACGCAGTATTTT. This sequence encodes CASSNPLEGGGPSPRGSDTQYF. Full variable domain (outside the CDR3, taken from reference TRBV11-2 and TRBJ2-3): EAGVAQSPRYKIIEKRQSVAFWCNPISGHATLYWYQQILGQGPKLLIQFQNNGVVDDSQLPKDRFSAERLKGVDSTLKIQPAKLEDSAVYLCASSNPLEGGGPSPRGSDTQYFGPGTRLTVL.

The chain links TRBV4-2 to TRBJ2-1, with 7 bases aligning to TRBD1. The J segment lost 7 bases and the V segment lost 0 bases, leaving 9 bases of the junction unmatched. Germline CDR1 is LGHNA and CDR2 is YNFKEQ. The CDR3 consists of 16 residues. CDR3 sequence (DNA): TGTGCCAGCAGCCAAGATTGGACACAGGGGATGAATGAGCAGTTCTTC. This sequence encodes CASSQDWTQGMNEQFF.

This clonotype was seen ten or more times. The chain links TRBV7-9 to TRBJ2-1, with 9 bases identical to TRBD2. The junction had 2 bases not matched to a gene; V was cut back by 1 base and J by 1 base. This CDR3 contains 16 residues. Germline assignment: CDR1 SEHNR and CDR2 FQNEAQ (reference sequence). The CDR3: CASSLVAGGSYNEQFF. CDR3 DNA sequence: TGTGCCAGCAGCTTAGTGGCGGGAGGGTCCTACAATGAGCAGTTCTTC.

This clonotype was seen many times. The chain has TRBV15 and TRBJ1-1; maybe TRBD1 (6 bases). CDR3 size: 15 residues. V was cut by 3 bases and J by 0 bases, with 11 bases left in between. Germline CDR1 reads LNHNV; CDR2 reads YYDKDF (reference sequence). DNA for the CDR3: TGTGCCACCAGCAGTACTCAGGGGTTGAACACTGAAGCTTTCTTT. It is translated as CATSSTQGLNTEAFF. Full variable domain (rest looked up from reference TRBV15 and TRBJ1-1): DAMVIQNPRYQVTQFGKPVTLSCSQTLNHNVMYWYQQKSSQAPKLLFHYYDKDFNNEADTPDNFQSRRPNTSFCFLDIRSPGLGDTAMYLCATSSTQGLNTEAFFGQGTRLTVV.